The clone carrying this TCR beta chain has ten or more counts. This specimen belongs to a study of immune characterization of retroperitoneal liposarcoma. TCRdb passed the PCR reads through MiXCR, listing each CDR3 protein once. This repertoire shows some 10,000 distinct CDR3 sequences, about 25% found once; its top ten account for roughly 19%. This CDR3 has 14 amino acids. Unmatched junction bases numbered 5, after V lost 5 bases and J lost 8 bases. Germline CDR1 and CDR2: MNHNS and SASEGT. The TCR comes from a male donor with retroperitoneal liposarcoma. Sample: blood. The chain links TRBV6-1 to TRBJ1-6; 8 bases are a match to TRBD1. The CDR3 here is CASSYDRGHSPLHF. The CDR3 nucleotides read TGTGCCAGCAGTTATGACAGGGGACATTCACCCCTCCACTTT.